This entry concerns a single TCR beta chain. Its specificity is not known. With a J-beta primer mix and a sample-barcoded 5' primer, a second PCR ran about 6 to 11 cycles. TCRdb re-called the 5' RACE reads through MiXCR, storing one row per CDR3 protein. This table holds 1.5 million to 2 million distinct CDR3 sequences, about 49% found once. This sample stems from a study of blood T cells in healthy people across ages. Regarding the study as a whole: Unknown CMV status may confound age-related changes in expanded clones.

Germline CDR1 reads SGHRS; CDR2 reads YFSETQ. The V end was cut by 2 bases, the J end by 3 bases, with 11 bases between. This CDR3 spans 14 amino acids. The sequencing sample was made of blood. The source is a woman between 35 and 50 years old in good health. This rearrangement joins TRBV5-1 to TRBJ1-2, with D tentatively TRBD1 (6 bases). CDR3 coding DNA: TGCGCCAGCAGCTTTACAGGGTCGGACTATGGCTACACCTTC. This translates into CASSFTGSDYGYTF. The full variable domain, in which reference TRBV5-1 and TRBJ1-2 provide the parts outside the CDR3, is KAGVTQTPRYLIKTRGQQVTLSCSPISGHRSVSWYQQTPGQGLQFLFEYFSETQRNKGNFPGRFSGRQFSNSRSEMNVSTLELGDSALYLCASSFTGSDYGYTFGSGTRLTVV.